The rows below give T cell receptor beta chains drawn from one sample of a study of T cell changes during pregnancy in multiple sclerosis. Here immunoSEQ multiplex PCR was the method, and the copy in TCRdb shows in-frame clones only, minus some. The sample shows roughly 120,000 clones, about 94% of them seen only once. Sample: peripheral blood, taken in the third trimester of pregnancy. Every receptor here comes from a female donor with multiple sclerosis, enrolled in a pregnancy study. CDR3s include the opening cysteine and the closing phenylalanine or tryptophan. Fields, in order: D gene, V gene, J gene, clone size, CDR3 protein, CDR3 DNA. A D gene is named only where the DNA matches it firmly. Only some rows state a clone size, as once, few, many or a class for expanded clones.

>.|TRBV28|TRBJ1-5|.
CASIGARGSQPQHF
TGTGCCAGCATCGGGGCCCGGGGGAGTCAGCCCCAGCATTTT
>.|TRBV6-5|TRBJ2-5|.
CASRGPPPRETQYF
TGTGCCAGCCGGGGTCCCCCACCCCGTGAGACCCAGTACTTC
>TRBD2|TRBV10-3|TRBJ2-1|.
CAASSGRIDEQFF
TGTGCCGCCTCTAGCGGGAGGATAGATGAGCAGTTCTTC
>.|TRBV19|TRBJ2-2|once
CASSITFNTGELFF
TGTGCCAGTAGTATAACTTTTAACACCGGGGAGCTGTTTTTT
>TRBD1|TRBV20-1|TRBJ1-2|.
CSATGNYGYTF
TGCAGTGCGACAGGGAACTATGGCTACACCTTC
>.|TRBV7-9|TRBJ1-1|.
CASSRTGLNTEAFF
TGTGCCAGCAGCCGCACAGGATTGAACACTGAAGCTTTCTTT
>.|TRBV6-1|TRBJ2-3|.
CASRSQGMVSDTQYF
TGTGCCAGCAGGAGCCAGGGGATGGTGTCAGATACGCAGTATTTT
>TRBD2|TRBV18|TRBJ2-1|.
CASSPLAGGGNEQFF
TGTGCCAGCTCCCCGTTAGCGGGGGGAGGGAATGAGCAGTTCTTC
>.|TRBV5-5|TRBJ1-5|.
CASSGGPGPGTSFSNQPQHF
TGTGCCAGCAGCGGAGGGCCGGGTCCAGGAACTTCTTTTAGCAATCAGCCCCAGCATTTT
>.|TRBV7-2|TRBJ1-1|.
CASSFGQLNTEAFF
TGTGCCAGCAGCTTCGGACAGCTGAACACTGAAGCTTTCTTT
>TRBD1|TRBV19|TRBJ1-2|.
CASSTLAGGYGYTF
TGTGCCAGTAGTACCCTGGCAGGGGGGTATGGCTACACCTTC
>.|TRBV5-1|TRBJ1-1|.
CASSLVQGKMNTEAFF
TGCGCCAGCAGCTTGGTGCAGGGGAAGATGAACACTGAAGCTTTCTTT
>.|TRBV29-1|TRBJ2-1|.
CSVRGYNEQFF
TGCAGCGTGCGTGGTTACAATGAGCAGTTCTTC
>TRBD1|TRBV19|TRBJ2-7|few
CASSMGTEEQYF
TGTGCCAGTAGTATGGGGACAGAGGAGCAGTACTTC
>TRBD2|TRBV5-6|TRBJ2-7|.
CASSPDGGLAVGEQYF
TGTGCCAGCAGCCCCGACGGGGGACTAGCAGTGGGCGAGCAGTACTTC
>TRBD2|TRBV27|TRBJ2-7|once
CASKRGDGGTYEQYF
TGTGCCAGCAAGAGGGGCGACGGGGGGACCTACGAGCAGTACTTC
>TRBD1|TRBV6-5|TRBJ1-5|.
CASSYTGGGDQPQHF
TGTGCCAGCAGTTATACAGGGGGCGGGGATCAGCCCCAGCATTTT
>TRBD1|TRBV7-2|TRBJ1-2|.
CASSPLTGGSYGYTF
TGTGCCAGCAGCCCTCTAACAGGGGGCAGCTATGGCTACACCTTC
>.|TRBV7-2|TRBJ2-7|.
CASSPVVLPGEQYF
TGTGCCAGCAGCCCAGTCGTACTCCCGGGGGAGCAGTACTTC
>.|TRBV28|TRBJ1-2|.
CASSLARYGYTF
TGTGCCAGCAGTTTAGCCAGGTATGGCTACACCTTC
>TRBD1|TRBV6-6|TRBJ1-2|.
CASEGTGGKYGYTF
TGTGCCAGCGAAGGGACAGGGGGCAAGTATGGCTACACCTTC
>.|TRBV7-6|TRBJ1-4|.
CASSPQGAESKEKLFF
TGTGCCAGCAGCCCTCAAGGAGCCGAATCGAAAGAAAAACTGTTTTTT
>TRBD2|TRBV27|TRBJ2-3|.
CASSSRLAGEEDTQYF
TGTGCCAGCAGTTCCCGACTAGCGGGAGAGGAAGATACGCAGTATTTT
>.|TRBV5-1|TRBJ2-2|.
CASSLEVQGSGELFF
TGCGCCAGCAGCTTGGAAGTTCAGGGGAGCGGGGAGCTGTTTTTT
>TRBD1|TRBV5-4|TRBJ2-5|.
CATLDRGGGETQYF
TGTGCCACCCTCGACAGGGGAGGTGGAGAGACCCAGTACTTC
>.|TRBV19|TRBJ1-2|.
CASSIEGFYGYTF
TGTGCCAGTAGTATAGAGGGCTTCTATGGCTACACCTTC
>.|TRBV2|TRBJ2-5|.
CASSEREVVVQETQYF
TGTGCCAGCAGTGAACGGGAAGTTGTCGTCCAAGAGACCCAGTACTTC
>TRBD2|TRBV5-1|TRBJ2-3|.
CASSKRTSGDTDTQYF
TGCGCCAGCAGCAAACGGACTAGCGGAGACACAGATACGCAGTATTTT
>.|TRBV6-1|TRBJ2-3|.
CASKGGKDTDTQYF
TGTGCCAGCAAGGGCGGGAAGGACACAGATACGCAGTATTTT
>.|TRBV29-1|TRBJ2-1|.
CSVPGLGGNEQFF
TGCAGCGTCCCGGGTCTCGGGGGCAATGAGCAGTTCTTC
>.|TRBV7-2|TRBJ1-2|once
CASTPLPSNYGYTF
TGTGCCAGCACCCCCCTGCCCAGTAACTATGGCTACACCTTC
>TRBD2|TRBV29-1|TRBJ2-7|.
CSVEDEWGGEQYF
TGCAGCGTTGAAGATGAGTGGGGGGGCGAGCAGTACTTC
>TRBD1|TRBV2|TRBJ1-2|once
CASFPGTGPNYGYTF
TGTGCCAGCTTCCCCGGGACAGGGCCTAACTATGGCTACACCTTC